The T cell receptor (beta chain) described here comes from a study of blood T cell repertoires in COVID-19. About the research overall: The United States, Italy and Spain supplied acute and convalescent COVID-19 samples. Sources were T cells, B-cell-depleted T cells, or PBMCs; the material itself was cDNA or gDNA.

In the original workflow: Estimated nucleated cell counts came from reference gene primer amplification. Here immunoSEQ multiplex PCR was the method, and the copy in TCRdb shows in-frame clones only, minus some. Clonal size and the V and J genes are those of that table, whereas D and trimming came from the DNA. This table holds about 180,000 clones, about 81% found once. One Seattle source followed patients from active infection through their disease course. Germline lookup yields CDR1 LGHDT and CDR2 YNNKEL (reference sequence). The germline V and J ends were trimmed by 5 bases and 3 bases, with 11 bases remaining between them. CDR3 size: 13 residues.

This rearrangement joins TRBV3-1 (or the pseudogene TRBV3-2) to TRBJ2-7, with D tentatively TRBD1 (5 bases). The clonotype originates from a woman of 80 years or more with COVID-19, enrolled during active disease. Sequencing input: peripheral blood. CDR3 sequence: CASSSPRVYEQYF. Here the CDR3 DNA reads TGTGCCAGCAGCTCCCCCAGGGTCTACGAGCAGTACTTC.